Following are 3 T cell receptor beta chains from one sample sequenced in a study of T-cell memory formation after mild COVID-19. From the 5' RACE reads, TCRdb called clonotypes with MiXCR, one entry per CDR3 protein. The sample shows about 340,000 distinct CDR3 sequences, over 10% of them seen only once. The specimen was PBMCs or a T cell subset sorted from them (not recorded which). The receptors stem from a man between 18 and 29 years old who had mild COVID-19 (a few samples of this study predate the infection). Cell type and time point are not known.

CDR3 nucleotide sequence: TGTGCCAGCAGTGATTTGGACTCTTCTAACTATGGCTACACCTTC. Amino acids: CASSDLDSSNYGYTF. The chain couples TRBV2 to TRBJ1-2; D not resolved. Germline CDR1 is SNHLY and CDR2 is FYNNEI. V was cut by 3 bases and J by 0 bases, with 11 bases left in between. CDR3 size: 15 residues.

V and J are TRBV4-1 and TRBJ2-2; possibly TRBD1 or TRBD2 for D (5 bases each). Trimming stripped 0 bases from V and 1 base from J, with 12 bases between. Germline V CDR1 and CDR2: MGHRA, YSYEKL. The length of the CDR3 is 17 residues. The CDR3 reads CASSQDWGRMNTGELFF. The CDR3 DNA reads TGCGCCAGCAGCCAAGATTGGGGACGGATGAACACCGGGGAGCTGTTTTTT.

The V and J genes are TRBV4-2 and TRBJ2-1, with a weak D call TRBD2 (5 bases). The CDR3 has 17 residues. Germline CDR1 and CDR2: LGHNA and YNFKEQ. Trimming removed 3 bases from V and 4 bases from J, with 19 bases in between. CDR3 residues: CASSQDGDYGGYNEQFF. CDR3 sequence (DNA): TGTGCCAGCAGCCAGGACGGCGACTACGGCGGGTACAATGAGCAGTTCTTC.